The clone carrying this TCR beta chain was seen just once. The data belong to a study of control samples from healthy donors and cancer patients. Clones were sequenced by immunoSEQ multiplex PCR, and TCRdb holds only the in-frame ones, with some missing. The data hold around 48,000 clones, with over 85% observed a single time. CDR1 DFQATT and CDR2 SNEGSKA come from the germline V gene (reference sequence). There are 10 residues in the CDR3. Deletions cut 7 bases from V and 3 bases from J, with 5 bases between. The V call is TRBV20-1, the J call TRBJ2-3; D gene uncertain. The sequenced sample consisted of PBMCs. The sequence derives from a woman in her fifties or sixties with head and neck cancer. Written as DNA, the CDR3 is TGCAGTGTTAAGACAGATACGCAGTATTTT. This sequence encodes CSVKTDTQYF.